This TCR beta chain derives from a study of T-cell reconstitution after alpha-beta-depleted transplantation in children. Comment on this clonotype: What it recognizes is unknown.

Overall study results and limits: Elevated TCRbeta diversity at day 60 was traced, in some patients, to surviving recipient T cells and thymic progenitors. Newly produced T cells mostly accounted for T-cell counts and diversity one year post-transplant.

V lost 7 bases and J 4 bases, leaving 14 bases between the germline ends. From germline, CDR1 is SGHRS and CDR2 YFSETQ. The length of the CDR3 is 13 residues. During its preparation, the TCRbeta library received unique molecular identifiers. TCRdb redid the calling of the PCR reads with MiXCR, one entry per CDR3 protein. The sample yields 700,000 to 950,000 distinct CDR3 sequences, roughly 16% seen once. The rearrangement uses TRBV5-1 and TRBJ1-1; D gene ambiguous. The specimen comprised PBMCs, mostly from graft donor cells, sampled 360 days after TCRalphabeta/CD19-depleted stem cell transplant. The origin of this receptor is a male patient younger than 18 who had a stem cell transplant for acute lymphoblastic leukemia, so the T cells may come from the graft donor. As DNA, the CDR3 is TGCGCCAGCTCACGTGCCGGCCCCACTGAAGCTTTCTTT. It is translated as CASSRAGPTEAFF.